Sequencing of this T cell receptor beta chain was carried out in a study of T cells after yellow fever vaccination. Points from the study as a whole: The CD4 and CD8 compartments had a small share of their clonotypes in common. A weaker but faster secondary response was observed, peaking on day 5 versus 15. Repertoires sorted by FACS could include abundant clonotypes that are contaminants from the bulk population.

This clonotype was seen a few times. Its matching antigen is unknown. Universal primer sites and UMIs were introduced during 5'RACE template-switching synthesis of TCR cDNA. TCRdb independently ran MiXCR on the 5' RACE reads; one entry per CDR3 protein. This sample has approximately 550,000 distinct CDR3 sequences; around 21% occur once, and the top ten carry roughly an eighth. Germline V gives CDR1 LNHDA, CDR2 SQIVND (reference sequence). The V end lost 5 bases, the J end lost 5 bases, and 10 bases lay between the germline ends. This CDR3 comprises 13 residues. The TCR was taken from a man aged 25 to 45 who received the YFV17D yellow fever vaccine. The sequences come from PBMCs, collected 15 days after the yellow fever booster vaccination. V usage is TRBV19 and J usage is TRBJ2-4, with D perhaps TRBD1 (5 bases). The CDR3 sequence is CASSQGRENIQYF. DNA of the CDR3: TGTGCCAGTAGTCAGGGAAGGGAAAACATTCAGTACTTC.